In its sample, the clone carrying this T cell receptor beta chain was seen a few times. The data were obtained in a study of blood T cell repertoires in COVID-19. The wider study: The United States, Italy and Spain supplied acute and convalescent COVID-19 samples. T cells, B-cell-depleted T cells, or PBMCs provided the cDNA or gDNA that served as material.

The CDR3 contains 14 residues. Germline CDR1 reads ENHRY; CDR2 reads SYGVKD. Trimming removed 8 bases from V and 2 bases from J; junction bases left unmatched: 3. Authors' analysis steps: Nucleated cell counts were estimated from reference gene primer amplification. Only in-frame clones appear in the TCRdb table, and some are missing; sequencing was by immunoSEQ multiplex PCR. The V and J calls and clone size were taken over from that table, and D and trimming were inferred from the DNA. The sample contains more than 95,000 clones, roughly four fifths of which appear only once. This TCR derives from a woman in her seventies with acute or convalescent COVID-19. Material: peripheral blood. The chain joins TRBV10-3 to TRBJ2-1, with 10 bases lining up with TRBD2. The CDR3 DNA sequence: TGTGCCATCTCCCTAGCGGGAGCCTACAATGAGCAGTTCTTC. This codes for CAISLAGAYNEQFF.